Below, one T cell receptor (beta chain) is given with its context. The target antigen is unknown. From germline, CDR1 is MNHNY and CDR2 SVGAGI (reference sequence). The CDR3 runs 14 residues. V was trimmed by 7 bases and J by 0 bases, leaving 10 bases between them. The data originate from a study of shared clonotypes between healthy human individuals. Looking at the study overall: Each donor's CD4 naive and CD4 memory cells filled three plates apiece, CD8 naive two, and CD8 memory one.

The protocol was immunoSEQ multiplex PCR, while the TCRdb copy is restricted to in-frame clones and leaves out a portion. The table has fewer than 2.5 million clones, roughly 93% seen once. Study outcomes and limitations: Relative to their counterparts shared across all four donors, non-shared clonotypes exhibited diminished generation probabilities. Clonotype sharing among donors was expected to depend on sequencing depth.

The chain employs TRBV6-6 and TRBJ2-1; D gene uncertain. The source is a man aged 18 to 30 in good health. Some clones in this sample may be carry-over from other donors' samples. What was sequenced was naive CD4+ T cells from PBMCs. As for subset: CD45RA+ positively selected. The CDR3 DNA sequence: TGTGCCAGCACCCCTAGGAGCTCCTACAATGAGCAGTTCTTC. Its translation: CASTPRSSYNEQFF.